These 6 T cell receptor beta chains came from one sample sequenced in a study of cytomegalovirus exposure and HLA in healthy donors. Some clones are missing from TCRdb's copy, which holds only in-frame ones; the method was immunoSEQ multiplex PCR. The sample lists 110,000 to 150,000 clones; around 88% were seen once. Sequenced: PBMCs. All receptors derive from a woman under 30 in good health and CMV-seropositive.

This clone was recorded once. The chain uses TRBV6-6 and TRBJ2-7; D may be TRBD2 (6 bases). V lost 0 bases to trimming and J lost 5 bases, with 14 bases between them. CDR1 and CDR2 from the germline V gene are MNHNY and SVGAGI (reference sequence). The CDR3 spans 15 residues. CDR3 residues: CASSYSSLAINEQYF. The DNA for the CDR3 is TGTGCCAGCAGTTACTCGAGCCTAGCGATAAACGAGCAGTACTTC.

This chain links TRBV10-3 with TRBJ1-2; no clear D. This CDR3 has 14 amino acids. V lost 0 bases, J lost 7 bases, and 12 bases lay in between. The germline CDR1 and CDR2 sequences are ENHRY and SYGVKD. The chain's CDR3 is CAISESSATRGYTF. For the CDR3, the DNA is TGTGCCATCAGTGAGTCGAGTGCTACCCGTGGCTACACCTTC.

The chain joins TRBV7-9 to TRBJ2-7, with D hard to call. Trimming stripped 0 bases from V and 7 bases from J, with 7 bases between. CDR1 and CDR2 from the germline V gene are SEHNR and FQNEAQ (reference sequence). This CDR3 contains 12 residues. In DNA, the CDR3 is TGTGCCAGCAGCTTAGCCCTATATGAGCAGTACTTC. Translated: CASSLALYEQYF.

The chain couples TRBV6-1 to TRBJ2-2; a possible D gene is TRBD2 (5 bases). Germline CDR1 and CDR2: MNHNS and SASEGT. Trimming removed 4 bases at V and 5 bases at J, with 11 bases between. The CDR3 sequence is 14 residues long. The CDR3 bases are TGTGCCAGCAGTGGAGAGCCGGGAACCGGGGAGCTGTTTTTT. Residues: CASSGEPGTGELFF.

This clone appeared a single time. The chain's CDR3 is CASSTGTGGSTDTQYF. Here the CDR3 DNA reads TGTGCCAGCAGCACCGGGACAGGGGGCAGCACAGATACGCAGTATTTT. The chain recombines TRBV11-3 with TRBJ2-3; 12 nucleotides match TRBD1. V gave up 5 bases and J gave up 0 bases; unmatched junction bases: 3. This CDR3 is built from 16 residues. Germline values: CDR1 SGHNT, CDR2 YENEEA.

V and J are TRBV10-3 and TRBJ1-1; 8 bases are shared with TRBD1. The V gene's germline CDR1 is ENHRY and CDR2 SYGVKD. This CDR3 spans 15 amino acids. The ends lost 6 bases at V and 0 bases at J; junction bases unmatched: 6. The CDR3 spells CAISATGAMNTEAFF. CDR3 nucleotides: TGTGCCATCAGCGCGACAGGGGCGATGAACACTGAAGCTTTCTTT.